The 6 T cell receptor beta chains below all came from one sample that was sequenced in a study of cytomegalovirus exposure and HLA in healthy donors. The primer mix had 60 Vbeta and 13 Jbeta primers. Sequencing was performed with immunoSEQ multiplex PCR; in TCRdb, only in-frame clones are kept and a portion is missing. The sample yields some 170,000 clones, around 83% seen once. The sample was PBMCs. These receptor sequences come from a girl aged 2 to 10 in good health and CMV-seropositive.

The chain is built from TRBV28 and TRBJ1-5; no reliable D call. Between the trimmed V and J ends, which lost 2 bases and 3 bases, there was a span of 11 bases. Germline V gene data show CDR1 as MDHEN and CDR2 as SYDVKM. CDR3 length: 15 residues. The CDR3 nucleotides read TGTGCCAGCAGTTTAACAGCTACGCTCAATCAGCCCCAGCATTTT. Its protein is CASSLTATLNQPQHF.

The genes are TRBV5-1 and TRBJ2-5, with 8 positions matching TRBD1. Trimming at V came to 3 bases and at J to 5 bases, leaving 6 bases not matched to a gene. Per the germline V gene, CDR1 is SGHRS and CDR2 is YFSETQ. This CDR3 has 14 residues. DNA for the CDR3: TGCGCCAGCAGCTACAGGGGGTCAAGGGAGACCCAGTACTTC. Its protein product is CASSYRGSRETQYF.

In its sample, this clone was seen once. The chain employs TRBV29-1 and TRBJ2-1, with D possibly matching TRBD2 (5 bases). V lost 6 bases, J lost 3 bases, and 6 bases lay in between. The CDR3 sequence is 11 residues long. Looked up from germline, CDR1 is SQVTM and CDR2 is ANQGSEA. The DNA of the CDR3 is TGCAGCGTCGGGGTCTACAATGAGCAGTTCTTC. Translation gives CSVGVYNEQFF.

The gene calls are TRBV14 and TRBJ2-5; TRBD2 aligns across 7 bases. Germline loops: CDR1 SGHDN, CDR2 FVKESK. There are 20 residues in the CDR3. J lost 3 bases, V lost 1 base, and 20 bases had no gene match. In nucleotides, the CDR3 is TGTGCCAGCAGCCAAGGTCCTCCTCTCCGACGGGACTATATCGAAGAGACCCAGTACTTC. This encodes CASSQGPPLRRDYIEETQYF.

The gene calls are TRBV5-1 and TRBJ1-2, with D possibly being TRBD1 (6 bases). CDR3 length: 16 residues. V lost 7 bases to trimming and J lost 2 bases, with 21 bases between them. The germline gives CDR1 SGHRS, CDR2 YFSETQ. Here the CDR3 DNA reads TGCGCCAGCTCACTTGGGACACTGGGTGGAAACTATGGCTACACCTTC. It yields the protein CASSLGTLGGNYGYTF.

This chain connects TRBV6-5 to TRBJ2-4; D is undetermined. Trimming shortened V by 6 bases and J by 0 bases, and 6 bases separated the two germline ends. This CDR3 is 13 amino acids long. The germline V gene encodes CDR1 MNHEY and CDR2 SVGAGI. CDR3 sequence (DNA): TGTGCCAGCAGAACTACAGCCAAAAACATTCAGTACTTC. Translation gives CASRTTAKNIQYF.